One TCR beta chain is described in this entry. Its antigen remains unidentified. RNA served as the template for amplifying TCR beta CDR3 regions. The authors performed first-round RT-PCR with HTBI primers and then a second-round multiplex PCR. In TCRdb, the multiplex PCR reads were re-called with MiXCR into one record per CDR3 protein. In the table there are 740,000 or so distinct CDR3 sequences, around 40% of which are singletons. The data were taken from a study of Graves' ophthalmopathy and Graves' hyperthyroidism. Study-wide points: Classification of ophthalmopathy versus stable hyperthyroidism by a 13-signature model yielded around 90% sensitivity and just over 80% specificity. Detected in blood as well were most expanded thyroid clonotypes with frequency above 0.001.

Enrollment excluded any patients with other autoimmune diseases, uncontrolled infections, pregnancy or lactation. This clonotype was obtained from an adult man with Graves' ophthalmopathy. The sample was peripheral blood.

The chain's CDR3 is CASSYSVEPPSEQYF. The CDR3 nucleotides read TGTGCCAGCAGTTACTCTGTCGAGCCGCCCTCCGAGCAGTACTTC. The chain is built from TRBV6-5 and TRBJ2-7; D not certain. The CDR3 contains 15 residues. The germline V and J ends were trimmed by 0 bases and 6 bases, with 15 bases remaining between them. Germline CDR1 is MNHEY and CDR2 is SVGAGI.